The present T cell receptor beta chain was sequenced within a study of CXCR3-negative and CXCR3-positive naive CD8 T cells. Study outcomes and limitations: Comparably high diversity was seen in both naive subsets, and much lower diversity in memory CD8+ cells. Naive CXCR3-positive and CXCR3-negative cells shared similar TRBV-TRBJ usage, unlike memory cells. Researchers report CXCR3 expression partially decreased after cryopreservation, with fresh PBMCs used in most assays. TRB CDR3 hydrophobicity was greater in CXCR3-positive naive cells than in CXCR3-negative naive cells.

With respect to this clonotype: Its target is not known.

The CDR3 contains 16 residues. The germline gives CDR1 SQVTM, CDR2 ANQGSEA. Naivety in CD8+ T cells corresponded to a CD45RO-CCR7+CD27+CD95- phenotype. Through 5' RACE with UMI labels, the TRB cDNA libraries were prepared. For each CDR3 protein, TCRdb gives one entry from its re-call of the 5' RACE reads, without DNA. The table counts about 120,000 distinct CDR3 sequences; around 0.36% lies in the top ten. This clonotype was sampled from a human donor in good health. Some clones in this sample may be carry-over from other donors' samples. The sequencing sample was made of naive CXCR3+ CD8+ T cells from blood. Subset noted: CD45RO-CCR7+CD27+CD95- naive CD8+ T cells expressing CXCR3 (TNR3+). The V call is TRBV29-1, the J call TRBJ2-1; TCRdb picks TRBD1, but there is no DNA to check that call. The CDR3: CSVVGHRDRSYNEQFF.